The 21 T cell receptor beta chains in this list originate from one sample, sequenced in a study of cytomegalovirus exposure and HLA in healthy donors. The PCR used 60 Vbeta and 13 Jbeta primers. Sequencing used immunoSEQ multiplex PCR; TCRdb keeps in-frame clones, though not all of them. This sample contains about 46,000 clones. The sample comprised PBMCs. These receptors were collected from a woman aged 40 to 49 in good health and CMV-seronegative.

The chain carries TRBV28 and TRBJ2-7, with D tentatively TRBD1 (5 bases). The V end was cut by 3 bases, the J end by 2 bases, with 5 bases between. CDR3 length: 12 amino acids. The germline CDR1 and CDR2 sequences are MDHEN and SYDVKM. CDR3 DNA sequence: TGTGCCAGCAGTTTGACAGCCTACGAGCAGTACTTC. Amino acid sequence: CASSLTAYEQYF.

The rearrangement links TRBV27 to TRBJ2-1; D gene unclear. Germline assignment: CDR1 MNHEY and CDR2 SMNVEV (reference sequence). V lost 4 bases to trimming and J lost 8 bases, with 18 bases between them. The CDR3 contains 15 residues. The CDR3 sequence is CASSSVKAGDHEQFF. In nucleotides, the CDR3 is TGTGCCAGCAGTTCAGTAAAGGCAGGCGATCATGAGCAGTTCTTC.

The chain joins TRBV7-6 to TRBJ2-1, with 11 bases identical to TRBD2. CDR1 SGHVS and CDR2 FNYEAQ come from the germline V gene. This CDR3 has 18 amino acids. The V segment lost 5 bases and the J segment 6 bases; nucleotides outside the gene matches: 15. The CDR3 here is CASSGKTLAGGPRNEQFF. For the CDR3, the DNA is TGTGCCAGCAGCGGAAAGACTTTAGCGGGAGGGCCTCGCAATGAGCAGTTCTTC.

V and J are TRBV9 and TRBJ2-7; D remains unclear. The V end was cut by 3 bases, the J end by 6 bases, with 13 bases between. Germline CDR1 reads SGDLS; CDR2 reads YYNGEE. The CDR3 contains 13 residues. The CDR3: CASSAALGAEQYF. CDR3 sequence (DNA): TGTGCCAGCAGCGCCGCATTAGGAGCCGAGCAGTACTTC.

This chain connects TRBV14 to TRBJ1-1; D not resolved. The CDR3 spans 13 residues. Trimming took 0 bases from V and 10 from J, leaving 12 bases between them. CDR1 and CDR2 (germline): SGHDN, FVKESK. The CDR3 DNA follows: TGTGCCAGCAGCCAAGACGGCGGGAGAGGAGCTTTCTTT. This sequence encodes CASSQDGGRGAFF.

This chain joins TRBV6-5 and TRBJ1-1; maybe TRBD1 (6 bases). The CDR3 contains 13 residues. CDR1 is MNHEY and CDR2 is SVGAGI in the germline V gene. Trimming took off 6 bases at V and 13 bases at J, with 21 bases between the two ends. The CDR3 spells CASRSSPHRADFF. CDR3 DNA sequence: TGTGCCAGCAGATCCTCCCCGCACAGGGCTGATTTCTTT.

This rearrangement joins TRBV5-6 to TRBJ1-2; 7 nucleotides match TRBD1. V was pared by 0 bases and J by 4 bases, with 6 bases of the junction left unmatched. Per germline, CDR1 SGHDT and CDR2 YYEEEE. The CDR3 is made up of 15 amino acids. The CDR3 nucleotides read TGTGCCAGCAGCTTGGGGCAGGGGGGCCCCTATGGCTACACCTTC. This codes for CASSLGQGGPYGYTF.

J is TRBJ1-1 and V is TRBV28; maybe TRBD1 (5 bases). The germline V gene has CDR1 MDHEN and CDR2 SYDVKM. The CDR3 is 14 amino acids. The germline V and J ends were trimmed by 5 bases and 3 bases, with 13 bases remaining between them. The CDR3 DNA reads TGTGCCAGCAGTCCGCCAAAAGGGGACACTGAAGCTTTCTTT. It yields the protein CASSPPKGDTEAFF. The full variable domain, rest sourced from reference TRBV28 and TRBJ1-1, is DVKVTQSSRYLVKRTGEKVFLECVQDMDHENMFWYRQDPGLGLRLIYFSYDVKMKEKGDIPEGYSVSREKKERFSLILESASTNQTSMYLCASSPPKGDTEAFFGQGTRLTVV.

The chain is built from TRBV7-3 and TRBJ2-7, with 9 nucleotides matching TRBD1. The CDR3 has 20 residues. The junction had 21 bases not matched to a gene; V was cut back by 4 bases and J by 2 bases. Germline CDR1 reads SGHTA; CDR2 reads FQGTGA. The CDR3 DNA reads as TGTGCCAGCAGCTCTAGGAACCCCCGGGACAGGGCCTACCTCACCTACGAGCAGTACTTC. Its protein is CASSSRNPRDRAYLTYEQYF.

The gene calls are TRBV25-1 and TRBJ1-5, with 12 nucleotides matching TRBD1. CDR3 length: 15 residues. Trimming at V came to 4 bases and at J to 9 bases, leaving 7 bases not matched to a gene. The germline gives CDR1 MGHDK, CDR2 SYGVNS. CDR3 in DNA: TGTGCCAGCAGTGCCTCGGGACAGGGGGCTATGCCCCAGCATTTT. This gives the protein CASSASGQGAMPQHF.

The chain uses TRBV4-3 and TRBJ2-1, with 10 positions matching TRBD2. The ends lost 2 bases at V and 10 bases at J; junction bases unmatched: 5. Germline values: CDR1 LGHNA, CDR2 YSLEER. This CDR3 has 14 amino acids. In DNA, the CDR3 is TGCGCCAGCAGCCAAACTAGCGGGATCCAGGAGCAGTTCTTC. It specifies CASSQTSGIQEQFF.

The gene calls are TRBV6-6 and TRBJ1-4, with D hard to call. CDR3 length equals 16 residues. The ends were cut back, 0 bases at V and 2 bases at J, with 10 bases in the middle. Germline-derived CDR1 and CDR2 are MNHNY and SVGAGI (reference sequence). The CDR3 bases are TGTGCCAGCAGTTACTCGGCAGAGCGTACTAATGAAAAACTGTTTTTT. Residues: CASSYSAERTNEKLFF.

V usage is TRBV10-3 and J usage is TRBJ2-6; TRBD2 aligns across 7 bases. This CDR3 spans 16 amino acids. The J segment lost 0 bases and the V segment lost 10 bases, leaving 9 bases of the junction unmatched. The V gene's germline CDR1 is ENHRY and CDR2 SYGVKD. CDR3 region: CATMPGGYSGANVLTF. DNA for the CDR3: TGTGCCACGATGCCGGGGGGTTACTCTGGGGCCAACGTCCTGACTTTC.

In nucleotides, the CDR3 is TGTGCCAGCAGTTTATTTGGCCAGGGACAAGGGGAGACCCAGTACTTC. It codes for CASSLFGQGQGETQYF. The V gene is TRBV28, the J gene TRBJ2-5, with D possibly being TRBD1 (6 bases). Germline assignment: CDR1 MDHEN and CDR2 SYDVKM. This CDR3 has 16 amino acids. The V end was cut by 1 base, the J end by 5 bases, with 17 bases between.

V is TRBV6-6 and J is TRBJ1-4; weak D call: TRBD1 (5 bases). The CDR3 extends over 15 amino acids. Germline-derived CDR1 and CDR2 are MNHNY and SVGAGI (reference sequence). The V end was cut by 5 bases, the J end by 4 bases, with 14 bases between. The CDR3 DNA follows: TGTGCCAGCAGTCCCCCGCAGGGTCTTAATGAAAAACTGTTTTTT. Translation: CASSPPQGLNEKLFF.

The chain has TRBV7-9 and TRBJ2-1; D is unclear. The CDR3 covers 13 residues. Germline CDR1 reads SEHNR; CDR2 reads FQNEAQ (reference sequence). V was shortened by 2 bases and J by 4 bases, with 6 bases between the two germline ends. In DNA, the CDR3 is TGTGCCAGCAGCTTAAAAGCATACAATGAGCAGTTCTTC. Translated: CASSLKAYNEQFF.

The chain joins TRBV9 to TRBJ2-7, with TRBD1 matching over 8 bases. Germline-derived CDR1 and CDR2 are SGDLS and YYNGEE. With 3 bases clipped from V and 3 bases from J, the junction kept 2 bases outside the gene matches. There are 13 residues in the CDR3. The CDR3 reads CASSAGTGYEQYF. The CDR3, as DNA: TGTGCCAGCAGCGCGGGGACAGGCTACGAGCAGTACTTC.

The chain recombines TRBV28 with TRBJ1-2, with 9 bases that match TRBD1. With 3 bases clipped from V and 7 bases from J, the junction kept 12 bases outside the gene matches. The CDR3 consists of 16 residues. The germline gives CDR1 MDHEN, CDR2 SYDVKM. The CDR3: CASSFYGDRARGGYTF. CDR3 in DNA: TGTGCCAGCAGTTTTTATGGGGACAGGGCTCGGGGTGGCTACACCTTC.

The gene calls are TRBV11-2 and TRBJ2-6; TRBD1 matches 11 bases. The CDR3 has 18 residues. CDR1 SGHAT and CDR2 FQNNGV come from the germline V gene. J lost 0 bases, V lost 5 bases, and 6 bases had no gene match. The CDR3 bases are TGTGCCAGCAGCCCGGGGACAGGGGGTTTCTCTGGGGCCAACGTCCTGACTTTC. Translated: CASSPGTGGFSGANVLTF.

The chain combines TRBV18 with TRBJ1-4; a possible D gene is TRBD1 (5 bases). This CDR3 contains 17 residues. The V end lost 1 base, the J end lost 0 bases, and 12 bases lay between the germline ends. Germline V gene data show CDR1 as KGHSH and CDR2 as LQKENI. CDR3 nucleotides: TGTGCCAGCTCACCACAGGACATAAGTTCAACTAATGAAAAACTGTTTTTT. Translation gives CASSPQDISSTNEKLFF.

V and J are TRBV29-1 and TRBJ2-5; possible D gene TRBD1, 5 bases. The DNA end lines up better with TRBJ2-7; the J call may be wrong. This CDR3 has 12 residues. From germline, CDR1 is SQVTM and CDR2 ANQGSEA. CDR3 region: CSGLKDTYEQYF. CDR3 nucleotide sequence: TGCAGCGGCCTTAAGGACACCTACGAGCAGTACTTC.